This TCR beta chain was sequenced for a study of T cells after yellow fever vaccination (dated by TCRdb to between 2019 and 2020). With regard to the full study: The SMART-Seq v4 Ultra Low Input RNA kit was used to prepare libraries from fractions with low cell numbers. To follow T-cell clones before and after primary and booster YFV17D yellow fever vaccination, bulk TCR alpha and beta repertoires were sequenced over time. Two healthy male donors made up the cohort, one aged 18 to 29 years and the other aged 30 to 40 years. Blood was drawn at multiple timepoints before and after primary and secondary immunization, with bulk PBMC replicates and cell subsets isolated.

Read against the paper, the sample's treatment or condition label means: live attenuated yellow fever vaccine strain. Two biological replicates of bulk PBMCs were collected at each blood-draw timepoint. PBMCs were isolated from peripheral blood using a standard Ficoll-Paque protocol. TriZol was used to extract RNA from bulk PBMCs, from CD4 and CD8 fractions, and from dextramer-positive and dextramer-negative fractions. This clonotype was recorded many times. Its antigen is unknown. Per-base qualities were not stored, and no clone one base away is much larger. The paper's findings and limits, for the study overall: Because abundant contaminating clonotypes from the bulk population could be contained in FACS-sorted repertoires, computational filtering was required. The secondary T-cell response was weaker than the primary response but faster, peaking on day 5 instead of day 15. Only two donors were included in the study, so the extent to which the findings can be generalized is limited. A small fraction of clonotypes appeared in both the CD4 and CD8 compartments, likely as a result of convergent recombination. After the booster, most of the clones that had expanded following primary vaccination were detected again (around 95% of CD4 and around nine tenths of CD8), which suggests that memory was broadly maintained.

The CDR3 spans 15 residues, from the cysteine through the phenylalanine. Only the CDR3 DNA stays, 45 bases, in frame from base 1. CDR1 and CDR2 are drawn from the germline V gene: MGHRA, YSYEKL. Trimming at the junction amounts to 2 bases on V and 6 bases on J, and the germline ends lie 17 bases apart. This sample was sequenced with an Illumina NovaSeq 6000. TCR cDNA was synthesized by 5'RACE template switching, which introduced a universal primer site and unique molecular identifiers. Priming for cDNA synthesis came from both the TCR alpha and TCR beta constant segments. Library amplification involved two PCR steps, and the second step added sample barcodes and sequencing adapters. Libraries were sequenced on Illumina HiSeq 2500 (2x100 bp) or NovaSeq (2x150 bp). Under the source paper's analysis protocol: MIGEC was used to demultiplex reads and collapse the reads into UMI consensus sequences, and MiXCR was used for V(D)J alignment. Using edgeR on replicate PBMC samples, clonotypes were called vaccine-responding if FDR was below 0.01 and the log2 fold change was above 5 up to day 15. Each bulk clonotype received a CD4 or CD8 identity based on whether the sequenced CD4 or CD8 repertoire contained that clonotype at higher abundance. In-frame beta chains were kept once TCRdb had trimmed the public reads at Q25 with fastp and called clones with MiXCR. Rows matching on CDR3 protein sequence are summarized as one entry with the most common DNA and genes. TCRdb, not the authors, supplied the V and J calls. Across this sample there are over 300,000 distinct CDR3 sequences, with over 4% seen only once. The ten biggest clones cover around 23% of the sample.

The origin of this receptor is a man aged 18 to 30 who received the YFV17D yellow fever vaccine. The rearrangement combines TRBV4-1 with TRBJ2-7, with the D gene tentatively TRBD1 or TRBD2, based on 5 matching bases in each. Material: PBMCs, obtained 5 days after the yellow fever booster vaccination. The DNA is TGCGCCAGCAGCCAAAATTCCCCCGCCGGGGCCGAGCAGTACTTC. The resulting protein is CASSQNSPAGAEQYF.